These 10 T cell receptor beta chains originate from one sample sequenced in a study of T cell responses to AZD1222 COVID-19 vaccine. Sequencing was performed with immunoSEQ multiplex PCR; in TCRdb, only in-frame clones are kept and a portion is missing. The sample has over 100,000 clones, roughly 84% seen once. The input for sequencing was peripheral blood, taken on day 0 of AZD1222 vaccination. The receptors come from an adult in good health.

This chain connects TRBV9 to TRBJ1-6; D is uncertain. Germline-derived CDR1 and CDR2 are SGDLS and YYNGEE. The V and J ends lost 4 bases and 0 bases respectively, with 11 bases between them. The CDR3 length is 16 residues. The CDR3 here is CASSSLGSSYNSPLHF. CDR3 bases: TGTGCCAGCAGCTCCTTGGGGAGCTCCTATAATTCACCCCTCCACTTT. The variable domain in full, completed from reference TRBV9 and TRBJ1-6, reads DSGVTQTPKHLITATGQRVTLRCSPRSGDLSVYWYQQSLDQGLQFLIQYYNGEERAKGNILERFSAQQFPDLHSELNLSSLELGDSALYFCASSSLGSSYNSPLHFGNGTRLTVT.

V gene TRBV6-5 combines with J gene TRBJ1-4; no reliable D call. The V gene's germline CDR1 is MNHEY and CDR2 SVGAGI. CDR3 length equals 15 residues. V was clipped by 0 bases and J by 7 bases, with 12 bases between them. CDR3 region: CASSYSGRLGEKLFF. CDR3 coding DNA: TGTGCCAGCAGTTACTCAGGCAGGCTCGGTGAAAAACTGTTTTTT.

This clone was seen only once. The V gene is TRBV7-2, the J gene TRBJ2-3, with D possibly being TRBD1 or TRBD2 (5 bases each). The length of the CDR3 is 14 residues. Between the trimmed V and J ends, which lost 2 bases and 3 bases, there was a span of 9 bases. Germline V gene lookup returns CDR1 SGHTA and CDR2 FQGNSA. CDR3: CASSLIWGTDTQYF. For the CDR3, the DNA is TGTGCCAGCAGCTTAATATGGGGGACAGATACGCAGTATTTT.

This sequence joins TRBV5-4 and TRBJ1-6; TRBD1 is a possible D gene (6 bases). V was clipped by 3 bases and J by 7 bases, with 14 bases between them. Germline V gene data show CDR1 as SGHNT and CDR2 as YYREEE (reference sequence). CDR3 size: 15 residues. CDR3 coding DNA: TGTGCCAGCAGCTCCAAACAGGGATCGAATTCACCCCTCCACTTT. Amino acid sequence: CASSSKQGSNSPLHF. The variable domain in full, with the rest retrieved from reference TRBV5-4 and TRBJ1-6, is ETGVTQSPTHLIKTRGQQVTLRCSSQSGHNTVSWYQQALGQGPQFIFQYYREEENGRGNFPPRFSGLQFPNYSSELNVNALELDDSALYLCASSSKQGSNSPLHFGNGTRLTVT.

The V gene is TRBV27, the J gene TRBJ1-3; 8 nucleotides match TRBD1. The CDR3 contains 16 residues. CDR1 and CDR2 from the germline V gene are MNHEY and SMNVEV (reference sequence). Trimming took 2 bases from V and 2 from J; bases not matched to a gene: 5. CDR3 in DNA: TGTGCCAGCAGTTTAAGGTCAGGGGGCCCTGGAAACACCATATATTTT. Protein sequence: CASSLRSGGPGNTIYF.

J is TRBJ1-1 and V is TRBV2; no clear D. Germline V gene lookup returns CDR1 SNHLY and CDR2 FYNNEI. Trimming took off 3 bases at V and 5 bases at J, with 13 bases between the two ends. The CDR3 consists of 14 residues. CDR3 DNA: TGTGCCAGCAGTGAGTTAGGTCTATTGACTGAAGCTTTCTTT. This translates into CASSELGLLTEAFF.

The CDR3 DNA is TGTGCCACCAGTGATGGAGGGGGAAACTATGGCTACACCTTC. It translates to CATSDGGGNYGYTF. V and J are TRBV24-1 and TRBJ1-2; weak D call: TRBD1 (6 bases). The V gene lost 3 bases and the J gene lost 2 bases, with 9 bases spanning the gap. In germline, CDR1 is KGHDR, CDR2 SFDVKD. This CDR3 spans 14 amino acids.

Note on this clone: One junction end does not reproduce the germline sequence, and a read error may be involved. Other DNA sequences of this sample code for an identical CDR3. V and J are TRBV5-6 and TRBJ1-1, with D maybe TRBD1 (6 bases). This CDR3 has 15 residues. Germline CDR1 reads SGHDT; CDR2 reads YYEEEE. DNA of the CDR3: TGTGCCAGCAGCTTTACCGGGCCCGGGGACACTGAGGCTTTCTTT. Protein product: CASSFTGPGDTEAFF.

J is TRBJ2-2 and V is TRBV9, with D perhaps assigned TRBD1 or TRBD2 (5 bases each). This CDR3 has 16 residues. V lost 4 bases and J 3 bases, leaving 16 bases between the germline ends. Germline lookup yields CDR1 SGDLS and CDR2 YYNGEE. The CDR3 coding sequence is TGTGCCAGCAGCCCAACCCAGGGACGGGACACCGGGGAGCTGTTTTTT. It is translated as CASSPTQGRDTGELFF.

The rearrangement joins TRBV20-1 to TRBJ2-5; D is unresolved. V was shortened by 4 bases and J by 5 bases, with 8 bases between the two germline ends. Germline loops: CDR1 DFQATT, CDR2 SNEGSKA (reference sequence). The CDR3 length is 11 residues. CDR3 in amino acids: CSAKASETQYF. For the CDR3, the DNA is TGCAGTGCTAAAGCGTCGGAGACCCAGTACTTC.